These 11 T cell receptor beta chains originate from one sample sequenced in a study of spatial heterogeneity in lung cancer. The time point denotes: sample taken at primary tumor resection. TCRdb re-called the 5' RACE reads through MiXCR, storing one row per CDR3 protein. In the table there are approximately 6,100 distinct CDR3 sequences, about an eighth of which are singletons. Material: lung tissue, obtained at surgery. Source of these receptors: a human donor with early-stage non-small cell lung cancer.

This clonotype rates as medium-sized (0.01 to 0.1%). This beta chain is off target for a library built for alpha chains, so its abundance means little. The genes are TRBV5-1 and TRBJ1-2, with D possibly TRBD1 on 5 matching bases. The CDR3 has 23 residues. Germline loops: CDR1 SGHRS, CDR2 YFSETQ. The V gene lost 0 bases and the J gene lost 0 bases, with 33 bases spanning the gap. The CDR3 is CASSLGQLPDNSHALPSNYGYTF. The CDR3 DNA is TGCGCCAGCAGCTTGGGACAGCTACCTGACAATTCACACGCCCTTCCGTCTAACTATGGCTACACCTTC.

This clonotype was counted ten times or more. This beta chain represents an off-target read in a library built for alpha chains; its size is of limited meaning. The rearrangement links TRBV12-3 or TRBV12-4 to TRBJ2-1, with TRBD2 matching 9 bases. V was pared by 6 bases and J by 5 bases, with 8 bases of the junction left unmatched. The CDR3 runs to 15 residues. The CDR3 loop reads CASSLLAGRHNEQFF. As DNA, the CDR3 is TGTGCCAGCAGCCTCCTAGCGGGACGTCACAATGAGCAGTTCTTC.

In its sample, this clonotype was seen many times. Because this beta chain is a stray read in a library intended to capture alpha chains, its abundance should not be given much weight. The chain has TRBV6-1 and TRBJ1-5, with a possible D match to TRBD1 (5 bases). The CDR3 is made up of 14 amino acids. The V and J ends lost 4 bases and 2 bases respectively, with 9 bases between them. The germline gives CDR1 MNHNS, CDR2 SASEGT. CDR3 sequence reads: CASSVRVGNQPQHF. The CDR3 coding sequence is TGTGCCAGCAGTGTCAGGGTGGGCAATCAGCCCCAGCATTTT.

This clonotype is large (0.1 to 1%). Since the library was made to target alpha chains, this beta chain is a stray read and its abundance is not meaningful. The chain has TRBV6-2 or TRBV6-3 and TRBJ2-3; TRBD2 agrees at 7 bases. Germline lookup yields CDR1 MNHEY and CDR2 SVGEGT. The CDR3 contains 16 residues. The ends lost 6 bases at V and 4 bases at J; junction bases unmatched: 13. The CDR3 sequence is CASRPAWTGGSDTQYF. CDR3 DNA: TGTGCCAGCAGGCCCGCCTGGACGGGAGGTTCAGATACGCAGTATTTT.

This clonotype has at least ten counts. Within a library made for alpha chains, this beta chain is off target, and its count is uninformative. This sequence joins TRBV5-1 and TRBJ1-2; 10 nucleotides line up with TRBD1. V dropped 4 bases and J dropped 4; count of bases not matched to a gene: 7. CDR1 SGHRS and CDR2 YFSETQ come from the germline V gene. This CDR3 has 15 amino acids. CDR3 in DNA: TGCGCCAGCAGCAGCCGGGACAGGGGATTCTATGGCTACACCTTC. This translates into CASSSRDRGFYGYTF.

Points on this clonotype: This beta chain is off target for a library built for alpha chains, so its abundance means little. The CDR3 is CASSNWDSSYEQYF. CDR3 nucleotides: TGTGCCAGCAGCAACTGGGACAGCTCCTACGAGCAGTACTTC. V and J are TRBV21-1 and TRBJ2-7; TRBD1 is the table's D call and was not checked against the DNA. TRBV21-1 constitutes a pseudogene. The CDR3 sequence is 14 residues long.

In its sample, this clonotype is medium-sized. Being off target in a library aimed at alpha chains, this beta chain has a size of little meaning. The chain recombines TRBV12-3 or TRBV12-4 with TRBJ2-7; D call uncertain. CDR3 size: 13 residues. The germline V and J ends were trimmed by 3 bases and 5 bases, with 11 bases remaining between them. The CDR3 DNA follows: TGTGCCAGCAGTTTGGGTAGTATCCACGAGCAGTACTTC. It is translated as CASSLGSIHEQYF.

This clonotype is categorized as medium-sized. A library prepared for alpha chains yielded this beta chain as an off-target read; its size is of little meaning. The rearrangement links TRBV4-1 to TRBJ1-2; a weak D match, TRBD1 (5 bases). The CDR3 is 16 amino acids. V dropped 1 base and J dropped 5 bases, with 17 bases sitting between them. Germline loops: CDR1 MGHRA, CDR2 YSYEKL. For the CDR3, the DNA is TGCGCCAGCAGCCAAGGGGAGGAGGACATGCCGTATGGCTACACCTTC. Its translation: CASSQGEEDMPYGYTF.

This clonotype is judged medium-sized. Because this beta chain is a stray read in a library intended to capture alpha chains, its abundance should not be given much weight. The genes are TRBV7-3 and TRBJ2-1; 8 positions match TRBD2. Germline V lookup: CDR1 SGHTA, CDR2 FQGTGA. The V and J ends lost 2 bases and 7 bases, in that order; junction bases with no gene match: 4. This CDR3 region has 14 residues. CDR3 sequence: CASSLGGTRNEQFF. CDR3 DNA: TGTGCCAGCAGCTTAGGCGGGACTAGGAATGAGCAGTTCTTC.

This clonotype is medium-sized. Because the library targeted alpha chains, this beta chain is an off-target read whose size means little. The chain links TRBV10-3 to TRBJ2-7; TRBD2 matches 13 bases. Germline CDR1 reads ENHRY; CDR2 reads SYGVKD. Trimming at V came to 6 bases and at J to 6 bases, leaving 8 bases not matched to a gene. The CDR3 totals 15 residues. The CDR3 loop reads CAIRSGTSGTREQYF. The CDR3 coding sequence is TGTGCCATCAGGAGTGGGACTAGCGGGACTCGCGAGCAGTACTTC.

This clonotype qualifies as large. In a library made to pick up alpha chains, this beta chain is a stray read with a size that means little. The chain recombines TRBV6-5 with TRBJ2-1; D gene uncertain. Trimming left V 5 bases short and J 7 bases short, with 15 bases between. This CDR3 has 14 residues. CDR1 and CDR2 from the germline V gene are MNHEY and SVGAGI. DNA for the CDR3: TGTGCCAGCAGTCTATATCCGACGAGGAATGAGCAGTTCTTC. Translating gives CASSLYPTRNEQFF.